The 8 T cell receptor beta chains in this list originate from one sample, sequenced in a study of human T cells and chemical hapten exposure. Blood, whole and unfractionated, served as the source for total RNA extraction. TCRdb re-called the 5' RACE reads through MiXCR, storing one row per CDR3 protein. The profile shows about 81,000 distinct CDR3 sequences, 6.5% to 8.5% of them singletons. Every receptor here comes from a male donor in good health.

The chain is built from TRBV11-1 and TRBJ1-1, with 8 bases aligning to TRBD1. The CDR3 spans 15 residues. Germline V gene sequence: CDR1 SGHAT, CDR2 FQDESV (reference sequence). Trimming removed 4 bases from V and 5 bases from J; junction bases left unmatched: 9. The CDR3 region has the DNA TGTGCCAGCAGCTGGACAGGGATTGGTTTAACTGAAGCTTTCTTT. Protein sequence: CASSWTGIGLTEAFF.

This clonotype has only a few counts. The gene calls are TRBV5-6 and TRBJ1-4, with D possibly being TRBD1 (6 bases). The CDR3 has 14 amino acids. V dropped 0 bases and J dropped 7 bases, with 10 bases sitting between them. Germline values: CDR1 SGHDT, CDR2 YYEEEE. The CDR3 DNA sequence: TGTGCCAGCAGCTTGGACAGGGTATCTGAAAAACTGTTTTTT. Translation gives CASSLDRVSEKLFF.

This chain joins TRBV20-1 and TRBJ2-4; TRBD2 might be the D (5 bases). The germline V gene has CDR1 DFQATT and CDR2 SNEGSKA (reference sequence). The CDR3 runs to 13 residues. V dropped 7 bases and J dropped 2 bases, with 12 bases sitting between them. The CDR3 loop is CSVGVVSKNIQYF. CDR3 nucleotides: TGCAGTGTCGGGGTAGTATCCAAAAACATTCAGTACTTC.

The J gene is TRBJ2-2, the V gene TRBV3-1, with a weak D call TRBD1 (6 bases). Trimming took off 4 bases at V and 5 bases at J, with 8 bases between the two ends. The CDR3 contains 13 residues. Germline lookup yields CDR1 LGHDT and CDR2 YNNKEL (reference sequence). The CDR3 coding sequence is TGTGCCAGCAGCCCAGGGGTGACCGGGGAGCTGTTTTTT. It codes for CASSPGVTGELFF.

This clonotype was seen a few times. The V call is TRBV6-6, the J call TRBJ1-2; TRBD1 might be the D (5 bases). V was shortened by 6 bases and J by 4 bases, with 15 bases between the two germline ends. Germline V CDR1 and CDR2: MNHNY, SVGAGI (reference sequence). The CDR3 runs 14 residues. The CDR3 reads CASSSRGRSYGYTF. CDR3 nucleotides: TGTGCCAGCAGCTCCCGGGGCAGGAGCTATGGCTACACCTTC.

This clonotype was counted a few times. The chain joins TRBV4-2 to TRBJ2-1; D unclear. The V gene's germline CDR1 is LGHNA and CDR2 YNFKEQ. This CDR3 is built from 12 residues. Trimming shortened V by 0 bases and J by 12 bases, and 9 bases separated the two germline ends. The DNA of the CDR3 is TGTGCCAGCAGCCAAGATCAGTATGGGCAGTTCTTC. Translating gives CASSQDQYGQFF.

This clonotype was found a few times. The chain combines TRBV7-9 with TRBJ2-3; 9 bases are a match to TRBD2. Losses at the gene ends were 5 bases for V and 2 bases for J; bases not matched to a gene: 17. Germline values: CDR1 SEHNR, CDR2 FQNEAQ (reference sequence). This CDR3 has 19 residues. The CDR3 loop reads CASSPESNPSGEFTDTQYF. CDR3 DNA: TGTGCCAGCAGCCCTGAATCTAATCCTAGCGGGGAATTCACAGATACGCAGTATTTT.

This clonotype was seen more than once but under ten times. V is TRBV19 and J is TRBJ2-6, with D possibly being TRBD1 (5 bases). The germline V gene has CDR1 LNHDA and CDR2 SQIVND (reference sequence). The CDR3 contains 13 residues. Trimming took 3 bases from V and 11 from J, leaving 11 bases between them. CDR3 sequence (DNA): TGTGCCAGTAGTATGGGGCCGGCGGACGTCCTGACTTTC. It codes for CASSMGPADVLTF.